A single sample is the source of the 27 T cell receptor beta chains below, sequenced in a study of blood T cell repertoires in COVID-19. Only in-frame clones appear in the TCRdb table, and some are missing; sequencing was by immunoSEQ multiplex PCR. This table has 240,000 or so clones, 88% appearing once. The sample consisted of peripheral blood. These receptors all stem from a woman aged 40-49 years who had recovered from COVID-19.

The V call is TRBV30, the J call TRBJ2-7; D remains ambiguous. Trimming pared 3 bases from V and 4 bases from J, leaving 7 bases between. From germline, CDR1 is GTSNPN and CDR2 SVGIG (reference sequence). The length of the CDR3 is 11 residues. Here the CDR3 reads CAWSPSYEQYF. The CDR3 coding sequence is TGTGCCTGGAGCCCGTCTTACGAGCAGTACTTC.

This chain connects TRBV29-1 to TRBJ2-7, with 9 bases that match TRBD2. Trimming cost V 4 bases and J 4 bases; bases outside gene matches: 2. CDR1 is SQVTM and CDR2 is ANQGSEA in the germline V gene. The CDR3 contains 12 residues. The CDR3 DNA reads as TGCAGCGTTGGCGGGAGGGCGTACGAGCAGTACTTC. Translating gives CSVGGRAYEQYF.

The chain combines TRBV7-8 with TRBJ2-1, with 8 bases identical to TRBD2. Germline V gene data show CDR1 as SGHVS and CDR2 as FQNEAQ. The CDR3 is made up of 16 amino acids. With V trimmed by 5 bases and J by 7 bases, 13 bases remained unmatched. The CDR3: CASSPARLARVNEQFF. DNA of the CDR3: TGTGCCAGCAGCCCCGCCCGACTAGCGCGGGTGAATGAGCAGTTCTTC.

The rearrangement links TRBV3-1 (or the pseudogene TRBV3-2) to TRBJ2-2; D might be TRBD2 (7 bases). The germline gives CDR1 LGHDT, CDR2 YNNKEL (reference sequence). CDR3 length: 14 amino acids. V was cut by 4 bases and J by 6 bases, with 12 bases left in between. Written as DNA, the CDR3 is TGTGCCAGCAGCCGAGGGGGGGGAGCCGGGGAGCTGTTTTTT. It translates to CASSRGGGAGELFF.

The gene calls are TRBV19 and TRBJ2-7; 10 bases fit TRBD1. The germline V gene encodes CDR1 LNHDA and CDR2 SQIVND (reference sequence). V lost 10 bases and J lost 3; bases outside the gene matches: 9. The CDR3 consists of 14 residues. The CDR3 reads CATTSRDRGYEQYF. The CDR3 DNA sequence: TGTGCCACGACAAGCCGGGACAGGGGCTACGAGCAGTACTTC.

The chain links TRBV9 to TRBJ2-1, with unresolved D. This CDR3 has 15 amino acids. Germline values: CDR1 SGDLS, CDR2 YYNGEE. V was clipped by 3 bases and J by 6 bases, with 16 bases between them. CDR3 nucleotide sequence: TGTGCCAGCAGCGCCGCCTCCGCCGGCGGCAATGAGCAGTTCTTC. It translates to CASSAASAGGNEQFF. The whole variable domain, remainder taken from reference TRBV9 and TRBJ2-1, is DSGVTQTPKHLITATGQRVTLRCSPRSGDLSVYWYQQSLDQGLQFLIQYYNGEERAKGNILERFSAQQFPDLHSELNLSSLELGDSALYFCASSAASAGGNEQFFGPGTRLTVL.

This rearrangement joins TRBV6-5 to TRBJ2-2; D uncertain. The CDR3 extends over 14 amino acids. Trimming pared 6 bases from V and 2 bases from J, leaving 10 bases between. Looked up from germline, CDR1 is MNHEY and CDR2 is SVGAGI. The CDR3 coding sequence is TGTGCCAGCAGAGCCGCCTACAACACCGGGGAGCTGTTTTTT. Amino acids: CASRAAYNTGELFF.

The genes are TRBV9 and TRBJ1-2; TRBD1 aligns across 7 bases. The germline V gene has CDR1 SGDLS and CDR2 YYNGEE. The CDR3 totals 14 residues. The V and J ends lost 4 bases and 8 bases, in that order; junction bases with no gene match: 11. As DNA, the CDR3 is TGTGCCAGCAGCCGGGGACAGAAGGGATGGGGCTACACCTTC. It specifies CASSRGQKGWGYTF.

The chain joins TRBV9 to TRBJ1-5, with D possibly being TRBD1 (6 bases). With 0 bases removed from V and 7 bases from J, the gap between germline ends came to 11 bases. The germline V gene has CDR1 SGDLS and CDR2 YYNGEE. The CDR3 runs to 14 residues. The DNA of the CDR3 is TGTGCCAGCAGCGTAGGAGGGGGGGGCCAGCCCCAGCATTTT. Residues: CASSVGGGGQPQHF.

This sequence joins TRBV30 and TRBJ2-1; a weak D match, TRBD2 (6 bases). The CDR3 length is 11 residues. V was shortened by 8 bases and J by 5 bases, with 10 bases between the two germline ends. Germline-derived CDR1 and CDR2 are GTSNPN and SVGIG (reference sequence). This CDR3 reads CARGRNNEQFF. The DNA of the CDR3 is TGTGCCCGGGGGAGAAACAATGAGCAGTTCTTC.

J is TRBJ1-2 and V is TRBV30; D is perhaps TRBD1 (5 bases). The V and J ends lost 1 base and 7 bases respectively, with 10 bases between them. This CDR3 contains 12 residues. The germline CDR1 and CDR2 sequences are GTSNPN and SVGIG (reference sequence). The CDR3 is CAWSGGRGGYTF. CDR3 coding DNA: TGTGCCTGGAGTGGGGGAAGGGGTGGCTACACCTTC.

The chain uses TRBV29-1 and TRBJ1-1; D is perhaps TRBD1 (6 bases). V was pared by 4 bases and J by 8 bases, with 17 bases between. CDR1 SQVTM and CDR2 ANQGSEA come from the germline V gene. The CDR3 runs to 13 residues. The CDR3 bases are TGCAGCGTTGCCCTATACACAGGGTCAGAAGCTTTCTTT. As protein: CSVALYTGSEAFF.

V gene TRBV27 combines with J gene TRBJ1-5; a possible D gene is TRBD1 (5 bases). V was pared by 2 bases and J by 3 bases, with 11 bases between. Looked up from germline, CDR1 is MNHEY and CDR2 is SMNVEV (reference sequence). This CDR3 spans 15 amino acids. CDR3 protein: CASSLGAGPNQPQHF. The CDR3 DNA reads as TGTGCCAGCAGTTTAGGGGCAGGGCCCAATCAGCCCCAGCATTTT.

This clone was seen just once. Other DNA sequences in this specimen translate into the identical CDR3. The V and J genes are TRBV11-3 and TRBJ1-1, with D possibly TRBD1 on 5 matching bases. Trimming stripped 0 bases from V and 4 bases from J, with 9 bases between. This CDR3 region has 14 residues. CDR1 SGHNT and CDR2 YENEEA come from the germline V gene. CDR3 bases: TGTGCCAGCAGCTTAGATCGGGGGGGCACTGAAGCTTTCTTT. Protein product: CASSLDRGGTEAFF. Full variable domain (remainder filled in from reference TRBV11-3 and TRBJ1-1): EAGVVQSPRYKIIEKKQPVAFWCNPISGHNTLYWYLQNLGQGPELLIRYENEEAVDDSQLPKDRFSAERLKGVDSTLKIQPAELGDSAVYLCASSLDRGGTEAFFGQGTRLTVV.

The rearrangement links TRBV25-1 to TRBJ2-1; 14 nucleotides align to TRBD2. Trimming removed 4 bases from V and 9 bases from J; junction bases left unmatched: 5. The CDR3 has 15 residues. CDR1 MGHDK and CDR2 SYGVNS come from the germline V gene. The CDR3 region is CASSAGLAGDGEQFF. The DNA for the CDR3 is TGTGCCAGCAGTGCGGGACTAGCGGGAGACGGTGAGCAGTTCTTC.

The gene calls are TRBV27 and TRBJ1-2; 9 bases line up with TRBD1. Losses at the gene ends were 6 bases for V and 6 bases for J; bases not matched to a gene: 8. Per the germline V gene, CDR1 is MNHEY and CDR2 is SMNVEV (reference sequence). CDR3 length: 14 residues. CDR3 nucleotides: TGTGCCAGCAGCGGTGGACAGGGGAAGGATGGCTACACCTTC. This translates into CASSGGQGKDGYTF.

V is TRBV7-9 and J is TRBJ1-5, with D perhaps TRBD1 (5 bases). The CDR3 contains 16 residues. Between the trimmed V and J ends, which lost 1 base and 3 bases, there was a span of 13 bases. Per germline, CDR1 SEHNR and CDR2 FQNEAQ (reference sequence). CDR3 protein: CASSLGGGGANQPQHF. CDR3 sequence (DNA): TGTGCCAGCAGCTTAGGGGGGGGAGGGGCCAATCAGCCCCAGCATTTT.

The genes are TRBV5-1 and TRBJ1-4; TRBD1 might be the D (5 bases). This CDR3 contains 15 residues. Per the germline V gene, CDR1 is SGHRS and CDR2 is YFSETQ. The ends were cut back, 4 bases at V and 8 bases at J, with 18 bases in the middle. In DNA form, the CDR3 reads TGCGCCAGCAGCCCGCCCGGGGGTACCCACGAAAAACTGTTTTTT. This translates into CASSPPGGTHEKLFF.

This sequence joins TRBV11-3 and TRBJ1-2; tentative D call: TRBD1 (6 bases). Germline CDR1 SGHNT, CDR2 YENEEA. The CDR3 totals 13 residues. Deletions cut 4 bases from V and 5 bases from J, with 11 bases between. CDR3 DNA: TGTGCCAGCAGCTCCACACAGGGTTATGGCTACACCTTC. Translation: CASSSTQGYGYTF. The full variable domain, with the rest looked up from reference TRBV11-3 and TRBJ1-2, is EAGVVQSPRYKIIEKKQPVAFWCNPISGHNTLYWYLQNLGQGPELLIRYENEEAVDDSQLPKDRFSAERLKGVDSTLKIQPAELGDSAVYLCASSSTQGYGYTFGSGTRLTVV.

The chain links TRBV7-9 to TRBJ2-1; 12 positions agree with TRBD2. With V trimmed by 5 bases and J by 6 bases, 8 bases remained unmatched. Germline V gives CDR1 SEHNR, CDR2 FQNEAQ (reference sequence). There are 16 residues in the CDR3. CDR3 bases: TGTGCCAGCAGCAACCTAGCGGGAGGGCCGGTCAATGAGCAGTTCTTC. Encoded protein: CASSNLAGGPVNEQFF.

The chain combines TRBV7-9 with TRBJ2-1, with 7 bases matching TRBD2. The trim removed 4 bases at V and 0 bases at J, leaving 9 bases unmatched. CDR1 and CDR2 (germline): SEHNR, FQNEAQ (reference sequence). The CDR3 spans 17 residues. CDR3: CASSSSIGGSSYNEQFF. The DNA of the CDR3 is TGTGCCAGCAGCTCCTCCATCGGGGGGAGCTCCTACAATGAGCAGTTCTTC. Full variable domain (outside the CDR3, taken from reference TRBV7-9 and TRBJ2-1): DTGVSQNPRHKITKRGQNVTFRCDPISEHNRLYWYRQTLGQGPEFLTYFQNEAQLEKSRLLSDRFSAERPKGSFSTLEIQRTEQGDSAMYLCASSSSIGGSSYNEQFFGPGTRLTVL.

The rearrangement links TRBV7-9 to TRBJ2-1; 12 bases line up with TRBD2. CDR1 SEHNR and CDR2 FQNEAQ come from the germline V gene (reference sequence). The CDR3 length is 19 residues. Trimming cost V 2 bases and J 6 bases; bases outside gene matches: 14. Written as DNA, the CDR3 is TGTGCCAGCAGCTTACCCCCCCCTAGCGGGGGGGGTGCAGGCAATGAGCAGTTCTTC. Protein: CASSLPPPSGGGAGNEQFF.

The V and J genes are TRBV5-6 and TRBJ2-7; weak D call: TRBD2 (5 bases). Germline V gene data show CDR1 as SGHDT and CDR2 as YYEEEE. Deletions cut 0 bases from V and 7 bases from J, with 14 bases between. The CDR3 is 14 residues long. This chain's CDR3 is CASSLVPRTGEQYF. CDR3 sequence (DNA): TGTGCCAGCAGCTTGGTTCCCAGGACGGGGGAGCAGTACTTC.

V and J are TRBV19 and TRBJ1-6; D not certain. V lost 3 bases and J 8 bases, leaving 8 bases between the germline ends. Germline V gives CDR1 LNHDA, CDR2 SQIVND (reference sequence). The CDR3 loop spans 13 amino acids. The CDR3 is CASSIARDSPLHF. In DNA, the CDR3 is TGTGCCAGTAGTATTGCGAGGGATTCACCCCTCCACTTT.

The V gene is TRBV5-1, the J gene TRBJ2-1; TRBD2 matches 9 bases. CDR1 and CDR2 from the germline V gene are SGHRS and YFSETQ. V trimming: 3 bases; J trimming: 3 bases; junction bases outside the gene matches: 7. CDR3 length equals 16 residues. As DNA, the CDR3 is TGCGCCAGCAGCTCGGGTAGCGGGAGTATCTACAATGAGCAGTTCTTC. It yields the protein CASSSGSGSIYNEQFF.

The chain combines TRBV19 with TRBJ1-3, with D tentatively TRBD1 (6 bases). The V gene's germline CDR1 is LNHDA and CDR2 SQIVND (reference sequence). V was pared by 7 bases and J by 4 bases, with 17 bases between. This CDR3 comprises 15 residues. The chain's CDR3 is CASTPVQGFGNTIYF. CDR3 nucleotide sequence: TGTGCCAGTACCCCGGTCCAGGGGTTCGGAAACACCATATATTTT.

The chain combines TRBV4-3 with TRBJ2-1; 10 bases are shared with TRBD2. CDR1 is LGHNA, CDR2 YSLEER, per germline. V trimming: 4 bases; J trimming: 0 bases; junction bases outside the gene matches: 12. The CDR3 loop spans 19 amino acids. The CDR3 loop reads CASSPRPTSGTSSYNEQFF. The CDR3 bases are TGCGCCAGCAGCCCAAGACCCACTAGCGGGACAAGCTCCTACAATGAGCAGTTCTTC.